This T cell receptor beta chain was sequenced during a study of T cell repertoires in cytomegalovirus infection. About the research overall: CMV epitopes, recently identified HLA-C-restricted and well-studied HLA-B-restricted, were used. Indications of both CMV infection and matching HLA type were provided by public TCR beta signatures. Notes on the study in general: The ex vivo response showed dominance by HLA-C-restricted CMV-specific TCR beta clonotypes. Public TCR beta family frequency separated CMV-and-HLA carriers, including in an independent cohort.

Ten or more counts support this clonotype. Its target is unknown. From germline, CDR1 is MGHRA and CDR2 YSYEKL. V lost 0 bases to trimming and J lost 2 bases; unmatched junction nucleotides: 5. CDR3 length equals 17 residues. TCRdb reanalysed the reads using MiXCR and keeps one entry per CDR3 protein. The table includes under 30,000 distinct CDR3 sequences, approximately 22% detected once. Material: CD8+ T cells from cultured PBMCs, obtained from culture after CMV antigen stimulation. The sequence was collected from a human donor in good health (CMV status not recorded). Some clones in this sample may be carry-over from other donors' samples. J is TRBJ2-1 and V is TRBV4-1, with 9 positions matching TRBD2. CDR3 amino acids: CASSQEGLAGPYNEQFF. The DNA of the CDR3 is TGCGCCAGCAGCCAAGAAGGGCTAGCGGGGCCCTACAATGAGCAGTTCTTC.